Shown below are 19 T cell receptor beta chains from a single sample sequenced in a study of T cells in Graves' hyperthyroidism and ophthalmopathy. RNA transcripts yielded amplified TCR beta CDR3 regions. First-round RT-PCR with HTBI primers amplified the TCR CDR3 region. TCRdb processed the multiplex PCR reads anew with MiXCR; each CDR3 protein has one entry. This sample has hundreds of thousands of distinct CDR3 sequences, with roughly 32% found just once. The sequencing input was blood. The receptors originated from a woman between 40 and 55 years old with Graves' hyperthyroidism.

This clonotype has more than one count but fewer than ten. The chain links TRBV13 to TRBJ2-2; weak D call: TRBD2 (6 bases). The V gene's germline CDR1 is PRHDT and CDR2 FYEKMQ (reference sequence). The ends were cut back, 2 bases at V and 0 bases at J, with 13 bases in the middle. The CDR3 contains 17 residues. The CDR3 spells CASSLRLASANTGELFF. CDR3 nucleotide sequence: TGTGCCAGCAGCTTACGCCTAGCGTCCGCGAACACCGGGGAGCTGTTTTTT.

This chain links TRBV7-2 with TRBJ2-5, with D hard to call. The CDR3 runs to 14 residues. Germline lookup yields CDR1 SGHTA and CDR2 FQGNSA. Trimming shortened V by 3 bases and J by 4 bases, and 12 bases separated the two germline ends. The CDR3 DNA follows: TGTGCCAGCAGCTTCCCCAAGGGCGGAGAGACCCAGTACTTC. Translating it yields CASSFPKGGETQYF. Variable domain in full (rest from reference TRBV7-2 and TRBJ2-5): GAGVSQSPSNKVTEKGKDVELRCDPISGHTALYWYRQSLGQGLEFLIYFQGNSAPDKSGLPSDRFSAERTGGSVSTLTIQRTQQEDSAVYLCASSFPKGGETQYFGPGTRLLVL.

The chain couples TRBV7-6 to TRBJ2-2; a weak D match, TRBD2 (6 bases). The V end lost 1 base, the J end lost 0 bases, and 9 bases lay between the germline ends. CDR3 length: 16 amino acids. Germline CDR1 and CDR2: SGHVS and FNYEAQ. The CDR3 is CASSLGPGANTGELFF. The CDR3 bases are TGTGCCAGCAGCTTAGGTCCGGGGGCGAACACCGGGGAGCTGTTTTTT.

This clonotype has a count of ten or more. The V call is TRBV5-1, the J call TRBJ2-7; 8 bases are a match to TRBD2. With 1 base clipped from V and 7 bases from J, the junction kept 13 bases outside the gene matches. CDR1 is SGHRS and CDR2 is YFSETQ in the germline V gene. This CDR3 is built from 16 residues. CDR3 protein: CASSLWSMAGGGEQYF. The DNA for the CDR3 is TGCGCCAGCAGCTTGTGGTCGATGGCGGGAGGAGGGGAGCAGTACTTC.

This rearrangement joins TRBV27 to TRBJ2-5, with TRBD1 matching 7 bases. V trimming: 5 bases; J trimming: 4 bases; junction bases outside the gene matches: 10. The CDR3 consists of 15 residues. The germline gives CDR1 MNHEY, CDR2 SMNVEV (reference sequence). CDR3 nucleotides: TGTGCCAGCAGTCGAAGCCTTACAGGGGCAGAGACCCAGTACTTC. Residues: CASSRSLTGAETQYF.

There are a few counts of this clonotype. The gene calls are TRBV25-1 and TRBJ2-7; D call uncertain. The CDR3 consists of 12 residues. CDR1 and CDR2 from the germline V gene are MGHDK and SYGVNS. Trimming removed 4 bases from V and 3 bases from J, with 7 bases in between. CDR3 sequence (DNA): TGTGCCAGCAGTGGATCTTTCTACGAGCAGTACTTC. Translated: CASSGSFYEQYF.

This clonotype was counted many times. This rearrangement joins TRBV20-1 to TRBJ2-5; 10 bases are a match to TRBD2. Germline V lookup: CDR1 DFQATT, CDR2 SNEGSKA (reference sequence). With 0 bases clipped from V and 1 base from J, the junction kept 5 bases outside the gene matches. CDR3 length: 16 residues. The CDR3 region is CSARDWASGGQETQYF. The CDR3 DNA sequence: TGCAGTGCTAGAGATTGGGCTAGCGGGGGCCAAGAGACCCAGTACTTC.

V usage is TRBV4-3 and J usage is TRBJ2-5; D not resolved. The CDR3 is made up of 17 amino acids. Trimming removed 0 bases from V and 2 bases from J, with 16 bases in between. Germline CDR1 is LGHNA and CDR2 is YSLEER. For the CDR3, the DNA is TGCGCCAGCAGCCAAGATGGGCAGGCCTACGCGCAAGAGACCCAGTACTTC. Its protein product is CASSQDGQAYAQETQYF.

This clonotype showed up many times. The rearrangement links TRBV7-6 to TRBJ2-3; D is unclear. Germline lookup yields CDR1 SGHVS and CDR2 FNYEAQ. The CDR3 is made up of 12 amino acids. The V gene lost 1 base and the J gene lost 4 bases, with 3 bases spanning the gap. CDR3 in amino acids: CASSLVPDTQYF. CDR3 nucleotides: TGTGCCAGCAGCTTAGTACCAGATACGCAGTATTTT.

This clonotype was detected a few times. J is TRBJ1-2 and V is TRBV6-1; a possible D gene is TRBD1 (5 bases). Germline values: CDR1 MNHNS, CDR2 SASEGT. The CDR3 sequence is 13 residues long. Trimming stripped 1 base from V and 9 bases from J, with 12 bases between. The CDR3 sequence is CASSEVWLDSYTF. The DNA for the CDR3 is TGTGCCAGCAGTGAAGTTTGGCTGGACAGCTACACCTTC.

This clonotype was observed many times. The chain uses TRBV7-9 and TRBJ1-6, with unresolved D. The CDR3 consists of 13 residues. The ends were cut back, 5 bases at V and 9 bases at J, with 11 bases in the middle. Germline V CDR1 and CDR2: SEHNR, FQNEAQ (reference sequence). CDR3 loop: CASSQNSLSPLHF. The CDR3 DNA follows: TGTGCCAGCAGCCAAAACAGCCTTTCACCCCTCCACTTT.

Comment on this clonotype: The germline gene is not matched at one end of the junction; a read error may be the cause. This chain uses TRBV10-3 with TRBJ1-5, with D maybe TRBD1 (5 bases). CDR1 and CDR2 (germline): ENHRY, SYGVKD. This CDR3 region has 11 residues. The CDR3: CASSQGEPQHF. CDR3 nucleotides: TGTGCCAGCAGTCAAGGGGAGCCCCAGCATTTT.

V and J are TRBV6-5 and TRBJ2-2; no definite D call. This CDR3 spans 15 amino acids. Between the trimmed V and J ends, which lost 6 bases and 0 bases, there was a span of 11 bases. Germline CDR1 reads MNHEY; CDR2 reads SVGAGI. The CDR3 sequence: CASSHRIANTGELFF. The DNA of the CDR3 is TGTGCCAGCAGCCACAGAATAGCGAACACCGGGGAGCTGTTTTTT.

This clonotype was counted many times. V and J are TRBV4-3 and TRBJ2-6, with D unresolved. V was cut by 4 bases and J by 0 bases, with 7 bases left in between. The CDR3 loop spans 15 amino acids. The germline gives CDR1 LGHNA, CDR2 YSLEER. The CDR3 DNA is TGCGCCAGCAGCCCCCAATACTCTGGGGCCAACGTCCTGACTTTC. It is translated as CASSPQYSGANVLTF.

This clonotype was recorded a few times. The J gene is TRBJ1-5, the V gene TRBV2; D is uncertain. Germline V gene data show CDR1 as SNHLY and CDR2 as FYNNEI. Trimming removed 5 bases from V and 2 bases from J, with 13 bases in between. The CDR3 covers 15 residues. This chain's CDR3 is CASSPGSLGNQPQHF. The CDR3, as DNA: TGTGCCAGCAGTCCCGGGTCCCTGGGCAATCAGCCCCAGCATTTT.

CDR3: CASSKKWAGGTEAFF. In nucleotides, the CDR3 is TGTGCCAGCAGCAAAAAGTGGGCGGGTGGCACTGAAGCTTTCTTT. The genes are TRBV11-2 and TRBJ1-1, with unresolved D. CDR3 length equals 15 residues. Germline lookup yields CDR1 SGHAT and CDR2 FQNNGV. With 5 bases removed from V and 4 bases from J, the gap between germline ends came to 17 bases. Complete variable domain (other parts from reference TRBV11-2 and TRBJ1-1): EAGVAQSPRYKIIEKRQSVAFWCNPISGHATLYWYQQILGQGPKLLIQFQNNGVVDDSQLPKDRFSAERLKGVDSTLKIQPAKLEDSAVYLCASSKKWAGGTEAFFGQGTRLTVV.

This clonotype was found a few times. This chain connects TRBV6-5 to TRBJ1-5; maybe TRBD1 (6 bases). Trimming took off 4 bases at V and 5 bases at J, with 15 bases between the two ends. Germline V gene sequence: CDR1 MNHEY, CDR2 SVGAGI. CDR3 length equals 15 residues. CDR3 loop: CASSFDRTSYQPQHF. In nucleotides, the CDR3 is TGTGCCAGCAGTTTTGACAGGACCTCATATCAGCCCCAGCATTTT.

In its sample, this clonotype was seen many times. The chain joins TRBV7-2 to TRBJ1-2; D call uncertain. CDR3 length: 12 amino acids. Germline V gene sequence: CDR1 SGHTA, CDR2 FQGNSA. The germline V and J ends were trimmed by 3 bases and 6 bases, with 8 bases remaining between them. As DNA, the CDR3 is TGTGCCAGCAGCTTTACCCCGAATGGCTACACCTTC. It is translated as CASSFTPNGYTF.

A note on this clonotype: The junction differs from germline at one of its ends, possibly a read error. The chain is built from TRBV10-3 and TRBJ1-5, with D unclear. CDR1 is ENHRY, CDR2 SYGVKD, per germline. The CDR3 totals 17 residues. The CDR3 sequence is CASSSTIMDISNQPQHF. The CDR3 nucleotides read TGTGCCAGCAGTTCCACTATCATGGATATAAGCAATCAGCCCCAGCATTTT.